The next 12 T cell receptor beta chains were all read from a single sample in a study of shared clonotypes between healthy human individuals. It was CD45RO-negative cells, positively selected for CCR7, that made up naive CD8 cells, with terminally differentiated effector memory CD45RA+ cells excluded. Assay used: immunoSEQ multiplex PCR; TCRdb lists only in-frame clones, some missing. This table has about 2.1 million clones, roughly 93% appearing once. Sequencing was performed on naive CD8+ T cells from PBMCs. The receptors derive from a man younger than 35 in good health. Some clones in this sample may be carry-over from other donors' samples.

The chain joins TRBV25-1 to TRBJ1-2; 7 bases line up with TRBD1. This CDR3 spans 13 amino acids. CDR1 is MGHDK and CDR2 is SYGVNS in the germline V gene. The V gene end was trimmed by 4 bases and the J gene end by 6 bases; junction bases not matched to a gene: 5. The CDR3 here is CASSVDRSDGYTF. The CDR3 coding sequence is TGTGCCAGCAGTGTGGACAGGTCGGATGGCTACACCTTC.

This chain uses TRBV5-3 with TRBJ2-7, with TRBD1 identical over 8 bases. TRBV5-3 is recorded as an ORF, its role being uncertain. This CDR3 contains 14 residues. V trimming: 4 bases; J trimming: 3 bases; junction bases outside the gene matches: 6. The CDR3 nucleotides read TGTGCCAGAAGCAGACCCGGGACAGGCTACGAGCAGTACTTC. This codes for CARSRPGTGYEQYF.

This sequence joins TRBV5-6 and TRBJ2-7; D gene ambiguous. This CDR3 is built from 11 residues. The germline CDR1 and CDR2 sequences are SGHDT and YYEEEE. The V end lost 4 bases, the J end lost 3 bases, and 5 bases lay between the germline ends. CDR3 sequence: CASSSVYEQYF. CDR3 coding DNA: TGTGCCAGCAGCAGTGTCTACGAGCAGTACTTC.

This clone was counted only a few times. This chain connects TRBV7-9 to TRBJ1-1; D not certain. The germline CDR1 and CDR2 sequences are SEHNR and FQNEAQ (reference sequence). Trimming stripped 5 bases from V and 1 base from J, with 17 bases between. This CDR3 spans 16 amino acids. In DNA, the CDR3 is TGTGCCAGCAGCCTTCCCGGGCGGTACGAGAACACTGAAGCTTTCTTT. Its protein product is CASSLPGRYENTEAFF.

The chain is built from TRBV4-3 and TRBJ1-2; D gene uncertain. CDR1 is LGHNA, CDR2 YSLEER, per germline. The V end was cut by 0 bases, the J end by 5 bases, with 10 bases between. This CDR3 contains 14 residues. The CDR3: CASSQERLGYGYTF. CDR3 nucleotide sequence: TGCGCCAGCAGCCAAGAACGTCTCGGGTATGGCTACACCTTC.

This chain connects TRBV19 to TRBJ1-2; tentatively, D is TRBD1 (5 bases). Germline-derived CDR1 and CDR2 are LNHDA and SQIVND (reference sequence). There are 14 residues in the CDR3. The V gene lost 3 bases and the J gene lost 5 bases, with 13 bases spanning the gap. CDR3 in amino acids: CASSIGGAGYGYTF. DNA for the CDR3: TGTGCCAGTAGTATCGGCGGGGCTGGGTATGGCTACACCTTC.

V is TRBV6-1 and J is TRBJ1-2; no clear D. CDR3 length: 9 residues. Per the germline V gene, CDR1 is MNHNS and CDR2 is SASEGT. The CDR3 DNA reads TGTGCTACTGGTTATGGCTACACCTTC. It encodes CATGYGYTF.

The chain links TRBV27 to TRBJ2-2; no clear D. Trimming shortened V by 1 base and J by 3 bases, and 6 bases separated the two germline ends. This CDR3 comprises 14 residues. Germline CDR1 is MNHEY and CDR2 is SMNVEV (reference sequence). Here the CDR3 reads CASSLLQYTGELFF. The CDR3 coding sequence is TGTGCCAGCAGTTTATTACAATACACCGGGGAGCTGTTTTTT.

The rearrangement links TRBV6-6 to TRBJ2-7; no clear D gene. CDR3 length: 12 amino acids. Germline loops: CDR1 MNHNY, CDR2 SVGAGI (reference sequence). V lost 2 bases to trimming and J lost 6 bases, with 8 bases between them. The CDR3 DNA sequence: TGTGCCAGCAGTTACGAGATGGCCGAGCAGTACTTC. Its protein product is CASSYEMAEQYF.

V usage is TRBV27 and J usage is TRBJ2-7; 9 bases agree with TRBD1. Germline V gene data show CDR1 as MNHEY and CDR2 as SMNVEV (reference sequence). The CDR3 consists of 13 residues. With 6 bases clipped from V and 9 bases from J, the junction kept 9 bases outside the gene matches. DNA of the CDR3: TGTGCCAGCAGCCCCGGGACAGGGTCTTTGCAGTACTTC. Translated: CASSPGTGSLQYF.

The chain carries TRBV4-1 and TRBJ2-7; a possible D gene is TRBD2 (5 bases). V was clipped by 1 base and J by 4 bases, with 11 bases between them. The CDR3 runs to 14 residues. The germline CDR1 and CDR2 sequences are MGHRA and YSYEKL. CDR3 amino acids: CASSQVPQRYEQYF. The DNA for the CDR3 is TGCGCCAGCAGCCAAGTCCCTCAGCGGTACGAGCAGTACTTC.

The chain joins TRBV28 to TRBJ2-7; 7 nucleotides line up with TRBD1. V shed 5 bases, J shed 2 bases, and the junction held 12 bases outside the gene matches. The germline gives CDR1 MDHEN, CDR2 SYDVKM. This CDR3 region has 16 residues. CDR3 DNA: TGTGCCAGCAGTCTTCGACGGGGACAGAGCCCCTACGAGCAGTACTTC. Its protein product is CASSLRRGQSPYEQYF.